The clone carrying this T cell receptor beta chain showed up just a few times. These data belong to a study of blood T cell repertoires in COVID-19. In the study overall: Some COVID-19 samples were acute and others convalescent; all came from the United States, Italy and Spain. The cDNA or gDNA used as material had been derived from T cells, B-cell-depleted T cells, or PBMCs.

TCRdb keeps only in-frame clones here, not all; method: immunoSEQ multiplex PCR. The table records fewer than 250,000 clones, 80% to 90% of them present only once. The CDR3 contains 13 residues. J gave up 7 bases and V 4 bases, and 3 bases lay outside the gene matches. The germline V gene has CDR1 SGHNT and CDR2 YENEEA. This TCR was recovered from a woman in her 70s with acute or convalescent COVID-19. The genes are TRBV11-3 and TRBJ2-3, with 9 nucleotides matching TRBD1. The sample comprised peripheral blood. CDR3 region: CASSWDRANTQYF. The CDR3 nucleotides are TGTGCCAGCAGCTGGGACAGGGCAAATACGCAGTATTTT.